This TCR beta chain was identified during a study of preoperative IRX-2 immunotherapy in early breast cancer. Regarding treatment: preoperative locoregional IRX-2 cytokine immunotherapy. Samples came from a phase Ib trial of preoperative locoregional IRX-2 cytokine immunotherapy. Looked up from germline, CDR1 is GTSNPN and CDR2 is SVGIG (reference sequence). CDR3 length: 17 residues. V lost 4 bases and J lost 2; bases outside the gene matches: 8. TCRdb's copy holds only in-frame clones and misses some; the assay was immunoSEQ multiplex PCR. The profile shows under 25,000 clones, roughly 80% of them singletons.

The clonotype comes from a human donor with breast cancer. Material: lymph node tissue, obtained after IRX-2 immunotherapy. This sequence joins TRBV30 and TRBJ2-6; 10 positions match TRBD1. CDR3 amino acids: CAWIRDRGRTGANVLTF. CDR3 coding DNA: TGTGCCTGGATAAGGGACAGGGGAAGAACTGGGGCCAACGTCCTGACTTTC.